These 25 T cell receptor beta chains share one sample of origin, sequenced in a study of blood T cell repertoires in COVID-19. Clones were sequenced by immunoSEQ multiplex PCR, and TCRdb holds only the in-frame ones, with some missing. This sample has hundreds of thousands of clones, with about 68% found just once. Sequenced material: peripheral blood. The receptors stem from an elderly woman with acute or convalescent COVID-19.

The chain couples TRBV5-3 to TRBJ1-6; the D gene is possibly TRBD1 (5 bases). TRBV5-3 is reported as an ORF; its role is uncertain. The CDR3 extends over 20 amino acids. Trimming cost V 4 bases and J 0 bases, with 23 bases left between them. The CDR3 loop reads CARSLPSTVVLGSYNSPLHF. DNA of the CDR3: TGTGCCAGAAGCCTACCTTCGACAGTCGTACTGGGCTCCTATAATTCACCCCTCCACTTT.

J is TRBJ2-1 and V is TRBV6-5, with a tentative D call TRBD1 (5 bases). Trimming removed 2 bases from V and 9 bases from J, with 14 bases in between. This CDR3 contains 14 residues. CDR1 is MNHEY, CDR2 SVGAGI, per germline. The CDR3 region has the DNA TGTGCCAGCAGTTACCAGGGTTCTGTAGGTGAGCAGTTCTTC. It yields the protein CASSYQGSVGEQFF.

This chain links TRBV4-3 with TRBJ1-1, with a weak D call TRBD1 (5 bases). Trimming pared 3 bases from V and 1 base from J, leaving 12 bases between. The CDR3 contains 15 residues. Germline assignment: CDR1 LGHNA and CDR2 YSLEER. For the CDR3, the DNA is TGCGCCAGCAGCCAGATACACGGGGGGAACACTGAAGCTTTCTTT. Protein product: CASSQIHGGNTEAFF.

This sequence joins TRBV4-1 and TRBJ1-5, with 8 nucleotides matching TRBD1. Germline V gene sequence: CDR1 MGHRA, CDR2 YSYEKL. Trimming took 0 bases from V and 6 from J; bases not matched to a gene: 7. The CDR3 consists of 16 residues. CDR3 amino acids: CASSQEDQGAGQPQHF. CDR3 nucleotide sequence: TGCGCCAGCAGCCAAGAGGATCAGGGGGCGGGTCAGCCCCAGCATTTT.

This chain connects TRBV2 to TRBJ2-3, with 8 bases that match TRBD2. Germline assignment: CDR1 SNHLY and CDR2 FYNNEI. V dropped 1 base and J dropped 1; count of bases not matched to a gene: 4. This CDR3 has 16 amino acids. CDR3: CASSEGAGARTDTQYF. The CDR3 DNA reads TGTGCCAGCAGTGAAGGAGCGGGGGCACGCACAGATACGCAGTATTTT.

This sequence joins TRBV5-1 and TRBJ2-7, with D possibly matching TRBD1 (5 bases). V was cut by 7 bases and J by 6 bases, with 11 bases left in between. Germline CDR1 and CDR2: SGHRS and YFSETQ. The CDR3 totals 11 residues. The CDR3 DNA follows: TGCGCCAGCGGCCAGGGCCGCGAGCAGTACTTC. Its translation is CASGQGREQYF.

The chain has TRBV12-5 and TRBJ2-5, with D maybe TRBD1 (6 bases). The germline V and J ends were trimmed by 0 bases and 4 bases, with 6 bases remaining between them. Per germline, CDR1 LGHNT and CDR2 FRNRAP. The CDR3 runs to 13 residues. CDR3 residues: CASGLVGAETQYF. The CDR3 bases are TGTGCTAGTGGTTTGGTGGGGGCAGAGACCCAGTACTTC.

This clone was counted a few times. The CDR3 bases are TGCGCCAGCAGCTTGGGTCCCGGGGGGCCTTCAGGCGAGACCCAGTACTTC. Translating it yields CASSLGPGGPSGETQYF. This chain uses TRBV5-1 with TRBJ2-5; possible D gene TRBD2, 7 bases. The CDR3 spans 17 residues. Trimming pared 0 bases from V and 5 bases from J, leaving 20 bases between. Per the germline V gene, CDR1 is SGHRS and CDR2 is YFSETQ.

The V and J genes are TRBV7-2 and TRBJ1-5, with TRBD1 matching over 7 bases. CDR1 is SGHTA and CDR2 is FQGNSA in the germline V gene. The V segment lost 8 bases and the J segment 7 bases; nucleotides outside the gene matches: 17. CDR3 length equals 16 residues. The CDR3: CASGPTVATGNQPQHF. In DNA, the CDR3 is TGTGCCAGCGGACCTACCGTTGCGACAGGGAACCAGCCCCAGCATTTT.

This chain links TRBV11-2 with TRBJ2-5; TRBD2 aligns across 11 bases. The CDR3 length is 16 residues. The trim removed 5 bases at V and 10 bases at J, leaving 15 bases unmatched. The germline gives CDR1 SGHAT, CDR2 FQNNGV. CDR3 region: CASSPLAGADRFVQYF. The CDR3 DNA is TGTGCCAGCAGCCCACTAGCGGGGGCCGATCGGTTTGTCCAGTACTTC.

The table lists this clone with a count of one. The chain joins TRBV10-3 to TRBJ1-2; 7 bases line up with TRBD1. The CDR3 has 15 residues. V gave up 4 bases and J gave up 4 bases; unmatched junction bases: 9. Germline lookup yields CDR1 ENHRY and CDR2 SYGVKD. CDR3 nucleotides: TGTGCCATCAGTGCTGGGACAGAAGGAGGCTATGGCTACACCTTC. Translation: CAISAGTEGGYGYTF.

The chain employs TRBV25-1 and TRBJ1-2; 7 bases map to TRBD1. V was pared by 4 bases and J by 5 bases, with 4 bases of the junction left unmatched. This CDR3 contains 13 residues. CDR1 and CDR2 (germline): MGHDK, SYGVNS. The CDR3 loop is CASSAGTAYGYTF. CDR3 DNA sequence: TGTGCCAGCAGTGCCGGGACAGCGTATGGCTACACCTTC.

The V gene is TRBV2, the J gene TRBJ2-2; weak D call: TRBD1 (5 bases). The germline V gene encodes CDR1 SNHLY and CDR2 FYNNEI. The germline V and J ends were trimmed by 5 bases and 4 bases, with 11 bases remaining between them. CDR3 length equals 14 residues. CDR3 sequence reads: CASSPDTRTGELFF. The CDR3 DNA is TGTGCCAGCAGTCCGGACACCCGCACCGGGGAGCTGTTTTTT.

In this sample, this clone turned up a few times. This rearrangement joins TRBV5-1 to TRBJ2-7; 8 nucleotides match TRBD2. Germline values: CDR1 SGHRS, CDR2 YFSETQ. The junction had 11 bases not matched to a gene; V was cut back by 4 bases and J by 5 bases. CDR3 length equals 15 residues. The DNA for the CDR3 is TGCGCCAGCAGCCCTATTGTTAGCGGGGTAGACGAGCAGTACTTC. It codes for CASSPIVSGVDEQYF.

This clone has only one observation. J is TRBJ1-2 and V is TRBV19; 8 bases map to TRBD1. The CDR3 length is 15 residues. V lost 5 bases and J lost 6; bases outside the gene matches: 11. Germline V gene sequence: CDR1 LNHDA, CDR2 SQIVND (reference sequence). In nucleotides, the CDR3 is TGTGCCAGTAGTCGAAACCGGGACAGGACAAATGGCTACACCTTC. It translates to CASSRNRDRTNGYTF.

This clone was seen a few times. The chain recombines TRBV11-2 with TRBJ2-3; perhaps TRBD1 as D (6 bases). Per the germline V gene, CDR1 is SGHAT and CDR2 is FQNNGV. Trimming left V 4 bases short and J 0 bases short, with 14 bases between. There are 16 residues in the CDR3. CDR3 sequence (DNA): TGTGCCAGCAGCTCAAGGGGGTGGGGCAGCACAGATACGCAGTATTTT. The encoded protein is CASSSRGWGSTDTQYF.

The chain combines TRBV7-8 with TRBJ2-1; 8 nucleotides agree with TRBD2. CDR3 length equals 17 residues. Per germline, CDR1 SGHVS and CDR2 FQNEAQ. V trimming: 2 bases; J trimming: 2 bases; junction bases outside the gene matches: 8. The CDR3 DNA reads as TGTGCCAGCAGCTTACTAGTCGGGGGGGGCCCCTACAATGAGCAGTTCTTC. Its protein is CASSLLVGGGPYNEQFF. Together with reference TRBV7-8 and TRBJ2-1, the CDR3 gives the full variable domain: GAGVSQSPRYKVAKRGQDVALRCDPISGHVSLFWYQQALGQGPEFLTYFQNEAQLDKSGLPSDRFFAERPEGSVSTLKIQRTQQEDSAVYLCASSLLVGGGPYNEQFFGPGTRLTVL.

This rearrangement joins TRBV30 to TRBJ2-1, with D tentatively TRBD1 (5 bases). The V end was cut by 0 bases, the J end by 9 bases, with 9 bases between. There are 12 residues in the CDR3. Germline CDR1 and CDR2: GTSNPN and SVGIG (reference sequence). This CDR3 is CAWSVRAAEQFF. Written as DNA, the CDR3 is TGTGCCTGGAGTGTCAGGGCGGCTGAGCAGTTCTTC.

This chain uses TRBV13 with TRBJ1-3; no clear D. CDR1 and CDR2 from the germline V gene are PRHDT and FYEKMQ (reference sequence). V dropped 5 bases and J dropped 4 bases, with 12 bases sitting between them. This CDR3 has 14 residues. The CDR3 here is CASSPLGGGNTIYF. CDR3 nucleotides: TGTGCCAGCAGCCCCCTGGGCGGGGGAAACACCATATATTTT.

The V gene is TRBV6-2 or TRBV6-3, the J gene TRBJ1-2; D gene unclear. Deletions cut 0 bases from V and 2 bases from J, with 10 bases between. Germline values: CDR1 MNHEY, CDR2 SVGEGT. This CDR3 comprises 15 residues. CDR3 sequence reads: CASSYSSGRNYGYTF. The CDR3 DNA follows: TGTGCCAGCAGTTACTCGAGCGGCAGGAACTATGGCTACACCTTC.

The V call is TRBV5-1, the J call TRBJ2-7; D uncertain. Germline V gives CDR1 SGHRS, CDR2 YFSETQ. V gave up 0 bases and J gave up 5 bases, with 15 bases separating them. This CDR3 has 15 residues. As DNA, the CDR3 is TGCGCCAGCAGCTTGGAGGATCTTTACACTAACGAGCAGTACTTC. Residues: CASSLEDLYTNEQYF.

The chain is built from TRBV6-2 or TRBV6-3 and TRBJ1-2; D remains ambiguous. The CDR3 loop spans 14 amino acids. Germline-derived CDR1 and CDR2 are MNHEY and SVGEGT. Trimming cost V 2 bases and J 4 bases, with 11 bases left between them. Here the CDR3 DNA reads TGTGCCAGCAGTTACCTGGAGTTGAGCTATGGCTACACCTTC. Translated: CASSYLELSYGYTF.

The chain couples TRBV18 to TRBJ2-1; D is perhaps TRBD2 (6 bases). The V gene lost 3 bases and the J gene lost 6 bases, with 18 bases spanning the gap. Germline CDR1 reads KGHSH; CDR2 reads LQKENI. The CDR3 totals 16 residues. The CDR3 nucleotides read TGTGCCAGCTCACCTGGACTATCAGACCAAACCAATGAGCAGTTCTTC. Its protein is CASSPGLSDQTNEQFF. Filled out from reference TRBV18 and TRBJ2-1, the complete variable domain reads NAGVMQNPRHLVRRRGQEARLRCSPMKGHSHVYWYRQLPEEGLKFMVYLQKENIIDESGMPKERFSAEFPKEGPSILRIQQVVRGDSAAYFCASSPGLSDQTNEQFFGPGTRLTVL.

This clone has more than one count but fewer than ten. The chain uses TRBV6-5 and TRBJ1-5, with D maybe TRBD1 (6 bases). The germline V gene has CDR1 MNHEY and CDR2 SVGAGI. V lost 6 bases and J 1 base, leaving 13 bases between the germline ends. The CDR3 is 15 amino acids. The CDR3 nucleotides read TGTGCCAGCAGCCCGACCAGGGGAAGCAATCAGCCCCAGCATTTT. The encoded protein is CASSPTRGSNQPQHF.

In its sample, this clone was seen a few times. The gene calls are TRBV3-1 (or the pseudogene TRBV3-2) and TRBJ1-1; D not certain. V was shortened by 1 base and J by 5 bases, with 11 bases between the two germline ends. The CDR3 extends over 14 amino acids. Germline CDR1 reads LGHDT; CDR2 reads YNNKEL (reference sequence). This CDR3 is CASSQVMGRTEAFF. In DNA, the CDR3 is TGTGCCAGCAGCCAAGTAATGGGCCGGACTGAAGCTTTCTTT.